Each of the 9 T cell receptor beta chains below was sequenced from the same sample in a study of shared clonotypes between healthy human individuals. Generated by immunoSEQ multiplex PCR, the TCRdb table keeps only in-frame clones and is missing some. The top ten clones hold roughly 0.45% of a sample with about 1.5 million clones, 95% to 99% of them seen once. The sequenced material came from naive CD4+ T cells sorted from blood. Subset meaning: CD45RA+ positively selected. These receptors all come from a man in his thirties or forties in good health.

V gene TRBV12-5 combines with J gene TRBJ2-2, with D perhaps TRBD1 (5 bases). The CDR3 sequence is 14 residues long. Germline values: CDR1 LGHNT, CDR2 FRNRAP. V lost 3 bases, J lost 1 base, and 6 bases lay in between. Written as DNA, the CDR3 is TGTGCTAGTGGTTTAGGACAGAACACCGGGGAGCTGTTTTTT. Its translation is CASGLGQNTGELFF.

V gene TRBV2 combines with J gene TRBJ1-1; D possibly corresponds to TRBD1 (5 bases). V lost 3 bases to trimming and J lost 3 bases, with 14 bases between them. CDR3 length: 15 residues. Germline lookup yields CDR1 SNHLY and CDR2 FYNNEI. Here the CDR3 reads CASSEGGAGYTEAFF. Written as DNA, the CDR3 is TGTGCCAGCAGTGAGGGTGGGGCCGGGTACACTGAAGCTTTCTTT.

The chain combines TRBV6-1 with TRBJ1-2; a weak D match, TRBD1 (6 bases). The CDR3 is 13 amino acids. Germline V gene sequence: CDR1 MNHNS, CDR2 SASEGT. The CDR3 nucleotides read TGTGCTAGCCGGGACACTGCCTACTATGGCTACACCTTC. Translation: CASRDTAYYGYTF.

This sequence joins TRBV7-3 and TRBJ2-3, with TRBD2 identical over 7 bases. Germline loops: CDR1 SGHTA, CDR2 FQGTGA. V was clipped by 2 bases and J by 6 bases; unmatched bases: 11. The CDR3 has 16 residues. CDR3 DNA sequence: TGTGCCAGCAGCTTAGGTCGACTAGCCTCGGCGGATACGCAGTATTTT. Protein: CASSLGRLASADTQYF.

Concerning this clone itself: The same CDR3 can be traced to other DNA sequences in this sample. The chain combines TRBV5-1 with TRBJ2-5, with 7 bases identical to TRBD1. V was clipped by 0 bases and J by 2 bases; unmatched bases: 4. CDR1 is SGHRS and CDR2 is YFSETQ in the germline V gene. CDR3 length: 15 amino acids. The CDR3 nucleotides are TGCGCCAGCAGCTTGGCTGGGACAGAACAAGAGACCCAGTACTTC. Protein: CASSLAGTEQETQYF.

This clone came up once. Additional DNA sequences in this sample encode the identical CDR3. The V call is TRBV7-2, the J call TRBJ2-3; possible D gene TRBD1, 6 bases. V lost 4 bases and J 1 base, leaving 9 bases between the germline ends. This CDR3 has 14 amino acids. Germline-derived CDR1 and CDR2 are SGHTA and FQGNSA. The CDR3, as DNA: TGTGCCAGCAGCTCTCGACAGGGCACAGATACGCAGTATTTT. It codes for CASSSRQGTDTQYF.

The chain links TRBV28 to TRBJ2-7; D gene ambiguous. The V gene lost 7 bases and the J gene lost 6 bases, with 10 bases spanning the gap. CDR3 length: 11 amino acids. From germline, CDR1 is MDHEN and CDR2 SYDVKM. The chain's CDR3 is CASTNFIEQYF. The DNA for the CDR3 is TGTGCCAGCACGAACTTTATCGAGCAGTACTTC.

The J gene is TRBJ2-5, the V gene TRBV25-1; D remains ambiguous. The V end was cut by 4 bases, the J end by 7 bases, with 4 bases between. Germline assignment: CDR1 MGHDK and CDR2 SYGVNS. The CDR3 is 10 amino acids. Written as DNA, the CDR3 is TGTGCCAGCAGTGGCGGGACCCAGTACTTC. This encodes CASSGGTQYF. Together with reference TRBV25-1 and TRBJ2-5, the CDR3 gives the full variable domain: EADIYQTPRYLVIGTGKKITLECSQTMGHDKMYWYQQDPGMELHLIHYSYGVNSTEKGDLSSESTVSRIRTEHFPLTLESARPSHTSQYLCASSGGTQYFGPGTRLLVL.

A word on this clone: The sample holds other DNA sequences that translate to the same CDR3. The chain has TRBV9 and TRBJ2-3, with 10 bases fitting TRBD2. Unmatched junction bases numbered 0, after V lost 0 bases and J lost 5 bases. Per the germline V gene, CDR1 is SGDLS and CDR2 is YYNGEE. This CDR3 region has 14 residues. The CDR3 nucleotides read TGTGCCAGCAGCGTAGGACTAGCGGGAGATACGCAGTATTTT. It encodes CASSVGLAGDTQYF.